The 27 T cell receptor beta chains listed next were all sequenced from one sample in a study of CD8+ T cells in alopecia areata. TCR sequencing used cDNA made by reverse transcription of extracted RNA. TCRdb keeps only in-frame clones here, not all; method: immunoSEQ multiplex PCR. The table has hundreds of thousands of clones, more than 30% seen once. Treatment in this sample: oral pan-JAK inhibitor, 5-10 mg twice daily. The source material was CD4+ T cells sorted from blood, sampled around week 31, from a patient treated with tofacitinib. Every receptor here comes from a human donor with alopecia areata.

The rearrangement uses TRBV30 and TRBJ2-5; D is possibly TRBD1 (6 bases). Trimming removed 0 bases from V and 11 bases from J, with 10 bases in between. Germline loops: CDR1 GTSNPN, CDR2 SVGIG (reference sequence). This CDR3 has 11 residues. The CDR3 coding sequence is TGTGCCTGGAGTGTACAGGGTGAGCAGTACTTC. It translates to CAWSVQGEQYF.

The genes are TRBV6-1 and TRBJ1-2, with TRBD1 matching 9 bases. Germline CDR1 reads MNHNS; CDR2 reads SASEGT. V gave up 8 bases and J gave up 2 bases; unmatched junction bases: 6. The CDR3 covers 14 residues. CDR3 protein: CASSGGTGNYGYTF. The CDR3 nucleotides read TGTGCCAGCTCCGGCGGGACAGGGAACTATGGCTACACCTTC.

The rearrangement links TRBV11-2 to TRBJ2-7; TRBD1 is a possible D gene (6 bases). Germline V lookup: CDR1 SGHAT, CDR2 FQNNGV. Trimming left V 2 bases short and J 5 bases short, with 7 bases between. CDR3 length: 12 amino acids. CDR3 sequence reads: CASSLNRDEQYF. Here the CDR3 DNA reads TGTGCCAGCAGCTTAAACAGGGACGAGCAGTACTTC.

The sample holds a few counts of this clone. The CDR3 DNA reads TGCAGCGTCAGGACTAAAGCCTCCTACGAGCAGTACTTC. This translates into CSVRTKASYEQYF. The chain joins TRBV29-1 to TRBJ2-7; D perhaps matches TRBD2 (6 bases). Germline CDR1 and CDR2: SQVTM and ANQGSEA. The CDR3 extends over 13 amino acids. Trimming cost V 6 bases and J 0 bases, with 12 bases left between them.

This clone was picked up a small number of times. The genes are TRBV11-2 and TRBJ2-1; weak D call: TRBD1 (5 bases). This CDR3 comprises 15 residues. V was shortened by 1 base and J by 6 bases, with 13 bases between the two germline ends. CDR1 and CDR2 (germline): SGHAT, FQNNGV. CDR3 nucleotide sequence: TGTGCCAGCAGCTTAGTTAGGGGCTTAGGCAATGAGCAGTTCTTC. This codes for CASSLVRGLGNEQFF.

This chain links TRBV11-2 with TRBJ2-7, with 10 bases that match TRBD2. J gave up 2 bases and V 4 bases, and 5 bases lay outside the gene matches. The CDR3 totals 15 residues. Germline V gives CDR1 SGHAT, CDR2 FQNNGV. The CDR3 sequence is CASSSLSGRTYEQYF. CDR3 DNA: TGTGCCAGCAGCTCCCTTAGCGGGAGGACCTACGAGCAGTACTTC.

This rearrangement joins TRBV11-2 to TRBJ1-4; 7 bases are a match to TRBD1. Per the germline V gene, CDR1 is SGHAT and CDR2 is FQNNGV. The J segment lost 4 bases and the V segment lost 5 bases, leaving 10 bases of the junction unmatched. The CDR3 has 16 amino acids. In DNA form, the CDR3 reads TGTGCCAGCAGCCTAAGAGGGGGCAGGGGTAATGAAAAACTGTTTTTT. Protein sequence: CASSLRGGRGNEKLFF.

The chain has TRBV27 and TRBJ1-4; 11 bases agree with TRBD1. The CDR3 sequence is 17 residues long. V lost 5 bases to trimming and J lost 10 bases; unmatched junction nucleotides: 15. CDR1 is MNHEY, CDR2 SMNVEV, per germline (reference sequence). The CDR3 is CASSPGQGAEFYRKLFF. In nucleotides, the CDR3 is TGTGCCAGCAGTCCCGGACAGGGGGCCGAGTTCTACCGAAAACTGTTTTTT.

The V and J genes are TRBV5-4 and TRBJ2-3; TRBD2 matches at 8 bases. Germline V gives CDR1 SGHNT, CDR2 YYREEE (reference sequence). V lost 1 base and J lost 2; bases outside the gene matches: 6. The CDR3 is 16 amino acids. The CDR3 here is CASSLWGGRTTDTQYF. As DNA, the CDR3 is TGTGCCAGCAGCTTGTGGGGCGGGAGGACCACAGATACGCAGTATTTT.

This clone was recorded a few times. V gene TRBV21-1 combines with J gene TRBJ2-3; the table gives TRBD1 as D, unverified against the DNA. TRBV21-1 is designated a pseudogene. There are 16 residues in the CDR3. The CDR3 DNA reads TGTGCCAGCAGCAGAGGTAGGACAAAGGCCACAGATACGCAGTATTTT. Protein sequence: CASSRGRTKATDTQYF.

There are a few counts of this clone. The J gene is TRBJ2-7, the V gene TRBV19, with 7 bases that match TRBD1. The trim removed 6 bases at V and 2 bases at J, leaving 4 bases unmatched. The CDR3 sequence is 13 residues long. Germline V gene sequence: CDR1 LNHDA, CDR2 SQIVND (reference sequence). The CDR3, as DNA: TGTGCCAGTAGGGCAGGGGGAACCTACGAGCAGTACTTC. Translated: CASRAGGTYEQYF. Full variable domain (rest looked up from reference TRBV19 and TRBJ2-7): DGGITQSPKYLFRKEGQNVTLSCEQNLNHDAMYWYRQDPGQGLRLIYYSQIVNDFQKGDIAEGYSVSREKKESFPLTVTSAQKNPTAFYLCASRAGGTYEQYFGPGTRLTVT.

In this sample, this clone turned up a few times. The chain joins TRBV7-2 to TRBJ2-5, with D possibly called TRBD1 or TRBD2 (6 bases each). Looked up from germline, CDR1 is SGHTA and CDR2 is FQGNSA. The CDR3 covers 16 residues. V was shortened by 5 bases and J by 4 bases, with 20 bases between the two germline ends. CDR3 amino acids: CASSPLGTRGPETQYF. As DNA, the CDR3 is TGTGCCAGCAGCCCCCTCGGTACTCGGGGGCCAGAGACCCAGTACTTC.

This rearrangement joins TRBV6-5 to TRBJ1-2; 8 bases agree with TRBD1. The germline V gene encodes CDR1 MNHEY and CDR2 SVGAGI. After removal of 5 bases from V and 6 bases from J, the junction contained 8 bases not matched to a gene. This CDR3 spans 14 amino acids. In DNA, the CDR3 is TGTGCCAGCAGTGCTATTCAGGGGGCTCATGGCTACACCTTC. Its translation is CASSAIQGAHGYTF.

In its sample, this clone was seen a few times. The chain combines TRBV7-9 with TRBJ1-4, with D maybe TRBD1 (5 bases). The CDR3 is made up of 17 amino acids. Trimming took off 7 bases at V and 3 bases at J, with 21 bases between the two ends. Germline values: CDR1 SEHNR, CDR2 FQNEAQ (reference sequence). The CDR3 reads CASIQWGQGRANEKLFF. In DNA, the CDR3 is TGTGCCAGCATCCAGTGGGGTCAGGGCCGTGCTAATGAAAAACTGTTTTTT. The whole variable domain, remainder taken from reference TRBV7-9 and TRBJ1-4, is DTGVSQNPRHKITKRGQNVTFRCDPISEHNRLYWYRQTLGQGPEFLTYFQNEAQLEKSRLLSDRFSAERPKGSFSTLEIQRTEQGDSAMYLCASIQWGQGRANEKLFFGSGTQLSVL.

The rearrangement joins TRBV5-1 to TRBJ1-1; no firm D call. The germline CDR1 and CDR2 sequences are SGHRS and YFSETQ. The CDR3 extends over 15 amino acids. Deletions cut 4 bases from V and 3 bases from J, with 16 bases between. The CDR3 DNA sequence: TGCGCCAGCAGCCGTAATAACATCTTTCACACTGAAGCTTTCTTT. It specifies CASSRNNIFHTEAFF.

The chain recombines TRBV5-1 with TRBJ2-5; 9 bases fit TRBD2. The J segment lost 2 bases and the V segment lost 6 bases, leaving 5 bases of the junction unmatched. From germline, CDR1 is SGHRS and CDR2 YFSETQ. There are 14 residues in the CDR3. CDR3 region: CASTSGDLQETQYF. In nucleotides, the CDR3 is TGCGCCAGCACTAGCGGGGACCTTCAAGAGACCCAGTACTTC.

This clone has only a few counts. The genes are TRBV6-1 and TRBJ1-2; 12 positions match TRBD1. Germline trimming cut 5 bases from V and 6 bases from J; bases unmatched to any gene: 4. The CDR3 runs 14 residues. Germline-derived CDR1 and CDR2 are MNHNS and SASEGT. The CDR3 coding sequence is TGTGCCAGCAGTTGGGACAGGGGGCGGGATGGCTACACCTTC. This translates into CASSWDRGRDGYTF.

The chain combines TRBV7-6 with TRBJ1-3; possibly TRBD1 for D (6 bases). The length of the CDR3 is 18 residues. The germline CDR1 and CDR2 sequences are SGHVS and FNYEAQ. The V gene lost 6 bases and the J gene lost 1 base, with 22 bases spanning the gap. The CDR3 sequence is CASRPIYMGGQSGNTIYF. The CDR3 nucleotides are TGTGCCAGCAGGCCCATCTATATGGGGGGGCAATCTGGAAACACCATATATTTT.

Only a few counts were recorded for this clone. CDR3 coding DNA: TGTGCCAGCTCACGGGGGTTTACCTACGAGCAGTACTTC. Translation gives CASSRGFTYEQYF. This chain uses TRBV18 with TRBJ2-7, with D perhaps assigned TRBD1 or TRBD2 (5 bases each). With 4 bases removed from V and 2 bases from J, the gap between germline ends came to 9 bases. This CDR3 spans 13 amino acids. The germline gives CDR1 KGHSH, CDR2 LQKENI. Full variable domain (remainder filled in from reference TRBV18 and TRBJ2-7): NAGVMQNPRHLVRRRGQEARLRCSPMKGHSHVYWYRQLPEEGLKFMVYLQKENIIDESGMPKERFSAEFPKEGPSILRIQQVVRGDSAAYFCASSRGFTYEQYFGPGTRLTVT.

This chain links TRBV25-1 with TRBJ2-3, with a possible D match to TRBD2 (6 bases). There are 14 residues in the CDR3. Germline loops: CDR1 MGHDK, CDR2 SYGVNS. V was cut by 3 bases and J by 2 bases, with 9 bases left in between. The CDR3 DNA reads as TGTGCCAGCAGTGAGGGAGGACCCACAGATACGCAGTATTTT. This codes for CASSEGGPTDTQYF.

J is TRBJ2-1 and V is TRBV11-2; D is tentatively TRBD1 or TRBD2 (5 bases each). The CDR3 runs 15 residues. Between the trimmed V and J ends, which lost 6 bases and 5 bases, there was a span of 17 bases. The germline CDR1 and CDR2 sequences are SGHAT and FQNNGV. CDR3 amino acids: CASRSPGRHDNEQFF. CDR3 nucleotide sequence: TGTGCCAGCAGGAGCCCGGGACGGCACGACAATGAGCAGTTCTTC.

This clone occurred a few times. Here the CDR3 reads CASSFEDGYTF. The CDR3 DNA is TGTGCCAGCAGTTTTGAAGATGGCTACACCTTC. The J gene is TRBJ1-2, the V gene TRBV6-6, with no clear D. V was shortened by 4 bases and J by 6 bases, with 6 bases between the two germline ends. Germline assignment: CDR1 MNHNY and CDR2 SVGAGI (reference sequence). The CDR3 extends over 11 amino acids.

This clone was seen a handful of times. The chain uses TRBV4-1 and TRBJ1-2; no reliable D call. The CDR3 totals 16 residues. Trimming shortened V by 6 bases and J by 4 bases, and 21 bases separated the two germline ends. From germline, CDR1 is MGHRA and CDR2 YSYEKL. CDR3 nucleotides: TGCGCCAGCAGATCTTTGGCGACCTCTCAATCCTATGGCTACACCTTC. Translating it yields CASRSLATSQSYGYTF.

This clone has a single count. The chain combines TRBV15 with TRBJ2-2, with 11 bases aligning to TRBD2. CDR3 length equals 16 residues. CDR1 is LNHNV and CDR2 is YYDKDF in the germline V gene (reference sequence). With 1 base clipped from V and 5 bases from J, the junction kept 3 bases outside the gene matches. In DNA form, the CDR3 reads TGTGCCACCAGCAGAGCGACTAGCGGGGCTACCGGGGAGCTGTTTTTT. This sequence encodes CATSRATSGATGELFF.

The chain joins TRBV2 to TRBJ1-2; 10 bases fit TRBD1. Trimming at V came to 4 bases and at J to 4 bases, leaving 3 bases not matched to a gene. The CDR3 totals 14 residues. In germline, CDR1 is SNHLY, CDR2 FYNNEI. The CDR3 region is CASSAGTGAYGYTF. The CDR3 nucleotides are TGTGCCAGCAGTGCAGGGACAGGGGCCTATGGCTACACCTTC. The whole variable domain, filled in from reference TRBV2 and TRBJ1-2, reads EPEVTQTPSHQVTQMGQEVILRCVPISNHLYFYWYRQILGQKVEFLVSFYNNEISEKSEIFDDQFSVERPDGSNFTLKIRSTKLEDSAMYFCASSAGTGAYGYTFGSGTRLTVV.

This clone was detected a few times. The chain recombines TRBV7-3 with TRBJ2-2; D remains unclear. Germline V lookup: CDR1 SGHTA, CDR2 FQGTGA. This CDR3 is built from 15 residues. The V end lost 4 bases, the J end lost 0 bases, and 9 bases lay between the germline ends. This chain's CDR3 is CASSSKPANTGELFF. The DNA for the CDR3 is TGTGCCAGCAGCTCAAAACCCGCGAACACCGGGGAGCTGTTTTTT.

The V and J genes are TRBV18 and TRBJ2-7; D is perhaps TRBD2 (6 bases). The CDR3 is made up of 14 amino acids. Germline values: CDR1 KGHSH, CDR2 LQKENI. V was pared by 3 bases and J by 4 bases, with 13 bases between. The CDR3 region is CASSPRGGGYEQYF. For the CDR3, the DNA is TGTGCCAGCTCACCTCGGGGAGGAGGATACGAGCAGTACTTC.